The rows below give T cell receptor beta chains drawn from one sample of a study of OX40 agonist ivuxolimab in advanced cancers. TCRdb's table, derived via immunoSEQ multiplex PCR, lists solely in-frame clones and lacks some. The data hold about 95,000 clones, with around 82% observed a single time. The sequenced sample was CD4+ or CD8+ T cells sorted from blood, obtained in a trial of the OX40 agonist ivuxolimab. These receptors all come from an adult with an advanced solid tumor such as melanoma, head and neck, liver or kidney cancer. Both conserved end residues are part of each CDR3. D genes are given only for firm matches. Clone size is given for some rows only: seen once, a few or many times, or a class if the clone is expanded.

J: TRBJ1-1; V: TRBV5-6; size: .; D: TRBD1; DNA: TGTGCCAGCAGCTTGGACTTCCGAGGACAGGGGGCAATGAACACTGAAGCTTTCTTT; CDR3: CASSLDFRGQGAMNTEAFF
J: TRBJ1-6; V: TRBV7-9; size: .; D: .; DNA: TGTGCCAGCAGCTTAAACTCGGCAGGGTCCTCACCCCTCCACTTT; CDR3: CASSLNSAGSSPLHF
J: TRBJ2-7; V: TRBV27; size: .; D: TRBD1; DNA: TGTGCCAGCAGTTTCCGCCGCCGGACAGGGGCCAACGAGCAGTACTTC; CDR3: CASSFRRRTGANEQYF
J: TRBJ2-5; V: TRBV21-1; size: .; D: .; DNA: TGTGCCAGCAGCGAGACTAGCGGGAGAGCTATCCAAGAGACCCAGTACTTC; CDR3: CASSETSGRAIQETQYF
J: TRBJ2-5; V: TRBV2; size: .; D: .; DNA: TGTGCCAGCAGTGAAGGCGACGGGGAGACCCAGTACTTC; CDR3: CASSEGDGETQYF
J: TRBJ1-1; V: TRBV14; size: .; D: .; DNA: TGTGCCAGCGGGGACATCCGCACTGAAGCTTTCTTT; CDR3: CASGDIRTEAFF
J: TRBJ1-1; V: TRBV28; size: .; D: TRBD1; DNA: TGTGCCAGCCGACTTTTATACAGGGGGCGAGTTAGGGGCACTGAAGCTTTCTTT; CDR3: CASRLLYRGRVRGTEAFF
J: TRBJ2-7; V: TRBV18; size: .; D: .; DNA: TGTGCCAGCTCACCACAAGAGCGGTCGAGCTCCTACGAGCAGTACTTC; CDR3: CASSPQERSSSYEQYF
J: TRBJ2-5; V: TRBV27; size: .; D: .; DNA: TGTGCCAGCAGCGGGGGCGGGACCCAGTACTTC; CDR3: CASSGGGTQYF
J: TRBJ2-3; V: TRBV10-3; size: .; D: TRBD1; DNA: TGTGCCATCAGTGGGACAGGGGGCACAGATACGCAGTATTTT; CDR3: CAISGTGGTDTQYF
J: TRBJ1-2; V: TRBV29-1; size: .; D: TRBD1; DNA: TGCAGCGCCCGGGACAGGGGGCTTGATGGCTACACCTTC; CDR3: CSARDRGLDGYTF
J: TRBJ2-7; V: TRBV11-2; size: few; D: TRBD2; DNA: TGTGCCAGCTCGTTCGGGGGGGGATGGTACGAGCAGTACTTC; CDR3: CASSFGGGWYEQYF
J: TRBJ2-5; V: TRBV2; size: .; D: TRBD1; DNA: TGTGCCAGCAGCGCGCTGACAGGGTTCGAACAGACCCAGTACTTC; CDR3: CASSALTGFEQTQYF
J: TRBJ2-6; V: TRBV9; size: .; D: .; DNA: TGTGCCAGCAGCGTAGGGATGGCGGGGGCCAACGTCCTGACTTTC; CDR3: CASSVGMAGANVLTF
J: TRBJ2-1; V: TRBV7-6; size: .; D: .; DNA: TGTGCCAGCAGCTTCGGTCTTAATGAGCAGTTCTTC; CDR3: CASSFGLNEQFF
J: TRBJ1-5; V: TRBV27; size: .; D: TRBD1; DNA: TGTGCCAGCTCGACAGGGGGCCTCAATCAGCCCCAGCATTTT; CDR3: CASSTGGLNQPQHF
J: TRBJ1-4; V: TRBV5-1; size: .; D: .; DNA: TGCGCCAGCAGCCCGAATACAGGGCCAACTAATGAAAAACTGTTTTTT; CDR3: CASSPNTGPTNEKLFF
J: TRBJ2-7; V: TRBV6-1; size: .; D: TRBD1; DNA: TGTGCCAGCACGAGACAGGGACGGTACGAGCAGTACTTC; CDR3: CASTRQGRYEQYF
J: TRBJ2-2; V: TRBV15; size: few; D: .; DNA: TGTGCCACCAGCAGAGCTGAGACCGGGGAGCTGTTTTTT; CDR3: CATSRAETGELFF
J: TRBJ2-7; V: TRBV27; size: .; D: TRBD1; DNA: TGTGCCAGCATATACAGGGGCGAGCAGTACTTC; CDR3: CASIYRGEQYF
J: TRBJ2-7; V: TRBV11-3; size: few; D: TRBD1; DNA: TGTGCCAGCAGCGGCAGGGGGCGGTCCTACGAGCAGTACTTC; CDR3: CASSGRGRSYEQYF
J: TRBJ2-2; V: TRBV19; size: .; D: TRBD2; DNA: TGTGCCAGTAGTCGAGCGGGAGGCATCACCGGGGAGCTGTTTTTT; CDR3: CASSRAGGITGELFF
J: TRBJ2-5; V: TRBV6-1; size: .; D: .; DNA: TGTGCCAGCAGTGAACACACCCAAGAGACCCAGTACTTC; CDR3: CASSEHTQETQYF
J: TRBJ2-7; V: TRBV9; size: few; D: TRBD2; DNA: TGTGCCAGCAGCGTAGATAGCGGGACACAGGCGGAGGAGCAGTACTTC; CDR3: CASSVDSGTQAEEQYF
J: TRBJ2-2; V: TRBV2; size: .; D: TRBD1; DNA: TGTGCCAGCCGGGCGGGGACAGGGGGTCCCGGGGAGCTGTTTTTT; CDR3: CASRAGTGGPGELFF
J: TRBJ2-1; V: TRBV7-9; size: .; D: .; DNA: TGTGCCAGCAGCTCGGGAGAACGGGGTGGAGAGTTCTTC; CDR3: CASSSGERGGEFF
J: TRBJ2-2; V: TRBV5-1; size: .; D: .; DNA: TGCGCCAGCAGCTTGGGACAGAACACCGGGGAGCTGTTTTTT; CDR3: CASSLGQNTGELFF
J: TRBJ1-1; V: TRBV25-1; size: .; D: .; DNA: TGTGCCAGCAGTGAATTTTTAGGGGGGACTGAAGCTTTCTTT; CDR3: CASSEFLGGTEAFF
J: TRBJ2-3; V: TRBV7-9; size: .; D: TRBD1; DNA: TGTGCCAGCAGCCCCTTCACGGACAGGGAAGATACGCAGTATTTT; CDR3: CASSPFTDREDTQYF
J: TRBJ2-1; V: TRBV29-1; size: .; D: .; DNA: TGCAGCGTTTTCGGACGGAGACGCCCGGACTACAATGAGCAGTTCTTC; CDR3: CSVFGRRRPDYNEQFF
J: TRBJ2-7; V: TRBV4-3; size: .; D: .; DNA: TGCGCCAGCAGCCAAGGGCGAGCGGGCTACGAGCAGTACTTC; CDR3: CASSQGRAGYEQYF
J: TRBJ1-4; V: TRBV7-2; size: .; D: .; DNA: TGTGCCAGCAGCTTGGCTGGGTTAGGGGAAAAACTGTTTTTT; CDR3: CASSLAGLGEKLFF
J: TRBJ2-7; V: TRBV28; size: .; D: TRBD1; DNA: TGTGCCAGCAGTTTGAACAGGGGGCTTTACGAGCAGTACTTC; CDR3: CASSLNRGLYEQYF
J: TRBJ2-1; V: TRBV18; size: .; D: TRBD1; DNA: TGTGCCAGCTCACCAGACAGGGGGATCTACAATGAGCAGTTCTTC; CDR3: CASSPDRGIYNEQFF
J: TRBJ2-4; V: TRBV2; size: .; D: TRBD1; DNA: TGTGCCAGCAAGGACAGGGGGCAAGGCATTCAGTACTTC; CDR3: CASKDRGQGIQYF
J: TRBJ2-1; V: TRBV11-3; size: .; D: TRBD1; DNA: TGTGCCAGCAGCTCCCGTGGGACAGACTTCTACAATGAGCAGTTCTTC; CDR3: CASSSRGTDFYNEQFF
J: TRBJ2-3; V: TRBV7-3; size: .; D: TRBD2; DNA: TGTGCCAGCAGCGTATTCGGGACTAGCGGCACAGATACGCAGTATTTT; CDR3: CASSVFGTSGTDTQYF
J: TRBJ2-7; V: TRBV7-2; size: .; D: .; DNA: TGTGCCAGCAGCTTAAACAACGACTACGAGCAGTACTTC; CDR3: CASSLNNDYEQYF
J: TRBJ1-2; V: TRBV4-1; size: .; D: .; DNA: TGCGCCAGCAGCCACCTCGTGGCGGGGTTGAACGTCTATGGCTACACCTTC; CDR3: CASSHLVAGLNVYGYTF
J: TRBJ2-3; V: TRBV7-9; size: .; D: .; DNA: TGTGCCAGCAGCTTATTCGGGGTAGGAGATACGCAGTATTTT; CDR3: CASSLFGVGDTQYF
J: TRBJ2-1; V: TRBV9; size: .; D: .; DNA: TGTGCCAGCAGTGGTTCGGGTCGGAGAGGGGGTTGGAATGAGCAGTTCTTC; CDR3: CASSGSGRRGGWNEQFF
J: TRBJ2-1; V: TRBV27; size: .; D: TRBD2; DNA: TGTGCCAGCAGTTCCAGGGGACTGGGACTAGCGGACAATGAGCAGTTCTTC; CDR3: CASSSRGLGLADNEQFF
J: TRBJ2-3; V: TRBV7-3; size: few; D: .; DNA: TGTGCCAGCAGCCCATCGCTTGGAGATACGCAGTATTTT; CDR3: CASSPSLGDTQYF
J: TRBJ2-7; V: TRBV19; size: .; D: .; DNA: TGTGCCAGTAGTATAGCGGGGCTCTCCTACGAGCAGTACTTC; CDR3: CASSIAGLSYEQYF
J: TRBJ1-1; V: TRBV30; size: few; D: .; DNA: TGTGCCTGGACCGACCTTTATCTTAACACTGAAGCTTTCTTT; CDR3: CAWTDLYLNTEAFF
J: TRBJ2-1; V: TRBV7-7; size: .; D: TRBD2; DNA: TGTGCTAGCAGCTTAGTGCTAGCGGATTACAATGAGCAGTTCTTC; CDR3: CASSLVLADYNEQFF
J: TRBJ1-2; V: TRBV11-1; size: .; D: TRBD1; DNA: TGTGCCAGCAGCCCGGGGACAGACTATGGCTACACCTTC; CDR3: CASSPGTDYGYTF
J: TRBJ1-2; V: TRBV5-6; size: few; D: .; DNA: TGTGCCAGCAGCTTGGCAGGGGCCACGGAGGGCTACACCTTC; CDR3: CASSLAGATEGYTF
J: TRBJ2-7; V: TRBV19; size: .; D: TRBD2; DNA: TGTGCCAGTAGTACCCTGAGCGGGAGAGGCTACGAGCAGTACTTC; CDR3: CASSTLSGRGYEQYF
J: TRBJ2-3; V: TRBV28; size: .; D: .; DNA: TGTGCCAGCAGTCAATTTAGGACCTCTAGCACAGATACGCAGTATTTT; CDR3: CASSQFRTSSTDTQYF